Listed here are 23 T cell receptor beta chains from one sample, sequenced in a study of cytomegalovirus exposure and HLA in healthy donors. Primers: 60 Vbeta forward and 13 Jbeta reverse. Only in-frame clones appear in the TCRdb table, and some are missing; sequencing was by immunoSEQ multiplex PCR. The sample has approximately 150,000 clones; the top ten hold around 1.5%. The specimen was PBMCs. The receptors come from a woman in her 50s in good health and CMV-seronegative.

The J gene is TRBJ2-3, the V gene TRBV30, with 9 bases fitting TRBD2. Germline V gene data show CDR1 as GTSNPN and CDR2 as SVGIG (reference sequence). CDR3 length: 22 amino acids. V lost 2 bases and J lost 0; bases outside the gene matches: 24. The DNA of the CDR3 is TGTGCCTGGAGTATAGCGGGAGTCCAGTTCTTAGCCCCTTCTCTTAGCACAGATACGCAGTATTTT. Its protein product is CAWSIAGVQFLAPSLSTDTQYF.

This rearrangement joins TRBV7-9 to TRBJ2-5, with 12 bases identical to TRBD2. The length of the CDR3 is 16 residues. V shed 2 bases and J 4 bases; nucleotides not matched to a gene: 5. Per the germline V gene, CDR1 is SEHNR and CDR2 is FQNEAQ (reference sequence). The CDR3 loop is CASSLLAGGRGETQYF. CDR3 DNA sequence: TGTGCCAGCAGCTTACTAGCGGGAGGGAGGGGAGAGACCCAGTACTTC.

V usage is TRBV4-1 and J usage is TRBJ2-1, with 7 bases fitting TRBD2. The CDR3 is made up of 17 amino acids. Germline V gene lookup returns CDR1 MGHRA and CDR2 YSYEKL. The junction had 7 bases not matched to a gene; V was cut back by 2 bases and J by 0 bases. CDR3 amino acids: CASSQRPGLRSYNEQFF. DNA for the CDR3: TGCGCCAGCAGCCAACGACCGGGACTACGCTCCTACAATGAGCAGTTCTTC.

The chain employs TRBV27 and TRBJ2-4; D perhaps matches TRBD2 (5 bases). This CDR3 has 15 amino acids. V was shortened by 2 bases and J by 1 base, with 9 bases between the two germline ends. CDR1 is MNHEY and CDR2 is SMNVEV in the germline V gene (reference sequence). The DNA for the CDR3 is TGTGCCAGCAGTTTAGCGGGTACGGCCAAAAACATTCAGTACTTC. Translating it yields CASSLAGTAKNIQYF.

CDR3 DNA: TGTGCCAGCAGTGAATGGAGACGCCCGAGGGAACTGTTTTTT. Translating it yields CASSEWRRPRELFF. This sequence joins TRBV6-1 and TRBJ1-4; no definite D call. CDR1 is MNHNS, CDR2 SASEGT, per germline. The ends were cut back, 2 bases at V and 12 bases at J, with 16 bases in the middle. CDR3 length: 14 amino acids.

V is TRBV30 and J is TRBJ1-2, with TRBD1 matching over 10 bases. This CDR3 is built from 13 residues. Trimming cost V 8 bases and J 3 bases; bases outside gene matches: 6. The V gene's germline CDR1 is GTSNPN and CDR2 SVGIG (reference sequence). CDR3 bases: TGTGCCCTCGCGACAGGGGGCGACTATGGCTACACCTTC. Protein: CALATGGDYGYTF.

The genes are TRBV7-9 and TRBJ2-5; 7 nucleotides line up with TRBD2. V lost 0 bases and J lost 13; bases outside the gene matches: 8. CDR1 is SEHNR, CDR2 FQNEAQ, per germline (reference sequence). This CDR3 is built from 13 residues. CDR3 amino acids: CASSLAPTGLRYF. CDR3 sequence (DNA): TGTGCCAGCAGCTTAGCCCCAACGGGACTAAGGTACTTC.

This sequence joins TRBV9 and TRBJ2-3; the D gene is possibly TRBD1 (6 bases). Trimming removed 4 bases at V and 1 base at J, with 10 bases between. This CDR3 has 14 residues. Germline CDR1 SGDLS, CDR2 YYNGEE. CDR3 protein: CASSPWTGTDTQYF. DNA of the CDR3: TGTGCCAGCAGCCCCTGGACAGGCACAGATACGCAGTATTTT.

The chain carries TRBV28 and TRBJ2-3; 7 nucleotides align to TRBD2. The CDR3 consists of 16 residues. From germline, CDR1 is MDHEN and CDR2 SYDVKM. With V trimmed by 5 bases and J by 6 bases, 14 bases remained unmatched. The chain's CDR3 is CASSIRGGATKDTQYF. The CDR3 nucleotides are TGTGCCAGCAGTATCCGCGGGGGAGCAACAAAGGATACGCAGTATTTT.

The CDR3 DNA follows: TGTGCCAGCTCACCAGAGATGAACACTGAAGCTTTCTTT. This codes for CASSPEMNTEAFF. The V call is TRBV18, the J call TRBJ1-1; D gene uncertain. The ends were cut back, 2 bases at V and 0 bases at J, with 4 bases in the middle. This CDR3 has 13 residues. Per germline, CDR1 KGHSH and CDR2 LQKENI.

This chain connects TRBV10-3 to TRBJ2-7; 7 positions match TRBD1. The ends lost 8 bases at V and 6 bases at J; junction bases unmatched: 7. The CDR3 length is 12 residues. Looked up from germline, CDR1 is ENHRY and CDR2 is SYGVKD. The CDR3 loop is CAIGPRGSEQYF. The CDR3 DNA sequence: TGTGCCATCGGACCCAGGGGGAGCGAGCAGTACTTC.

This chain joins TRBV7-9 and TRBJ2-1; the match to TRBD2 covers 13 bases. The junction had 8 bases not matched to a gene; V was cut back by 6 bases and J by 0 bases. Germline CDR1 is SEHNR and CDR2 is FQNEAQ (reference sequence). The CDR3 spans 18 residues. In DNA form, the CDR3 reads TGTGCCAGCAGTCGAGGGTGGACTAGCGGGAGCTCCTACAATGAGCAGTTCTTC. Encoded protein: CASSRGWTSGSSYNEQFF.

The chain employs TRBV5-6 and TRBJ1-1, with 7 positions matching TRBD1. This CDR3 region has 16 residues. Germline V gene sequence: CDR1 SGHDT, CDR2 YYEEEE. Unmatched junction bases numbered 13, after V lost 4 bases and J lost 4 bases. CDR3 sequence: CASSKYRGVGVTEAFF. The CDR3 nucleotides are TGTGCCAGCAGCAAATACAGGGGCGTCGGGGTCACTGAAGCTTTCTTT.

The gene calls are TRBV7-9 and TRBJ1-5; no firm D call. The germline V gene has CDR1 SEHNR and CDR2 FQNEAQ (reference sequence). V was trimmed by 1 base and J by 4 bases, leaving 5 bases between them. The CDR3 is made up of 13 amino acids. Here the CDR3 DNA reads TGTGCCAGCAGCTTAGACTTAAATCAGCCCCAGCATTTT. Encoded protein: CASSLDLNQPQHF.

This chain connects TRBV6-5 to TRBJ1-2; D gene ambiguous. The germline V gene has CDR1 MNHEY and CDR2 SVGAGI. Trimming removed 4 bases from V and 4 bases from J, with 10 bases in between. This CDR3 is 13 amino acids long. This CDR3 is CASSSAASYGYTF. DNA of the CDR3: TGTGCCAGCAGTTCCGCAGCTAGCTATGGCTACACCTTC.

The chain is built from TRBV5-1 and TRBJ2-1, with 9 bases that match TRBD1. Trimming at V came to 2 bases and at J to 6 bases, leaving 15 bases not matched to a gene. The length of the CDR3 is 18 residues. Per the germline V gene, CDR1 is SGHRS and CDR2 is YFSETQ. The CDR3 loop is CASSLNLPSTGGINEQFF. The CDR3 region has the DNA TGCGCCAGCAGCTTAAACCTCCCATCGACAGGGGGAATCAATGAGCAGTTCTTC.

The V and J genes are TRBV28 and TRBJ1-5; tentatively, D is TRBD1 (5 bases). CDR1 is MDHEN, CDR2 SYDVKM, per germline. This CDR3 is built from 15 residues. The ends were cut back, 1 base at V and 6 bases at J, with 13 bases in the middle. The CDR3 here is CASSLYRGEGQPQHF. The DNA for the CDR3 is TGTGCCAGCAGTTTATATCGGGGGGAGGGTCAGCCCCAGCATTTT.

The V and J genes are TRBV5-1 and TRBJ2-7, with D perhaps TRBD2 (5 bases). This CDR3 comprises 15 residues. In germline, CDR1 is SGHRS, CDR2 YFSETQ. Trimming shortened V by 0 bases and J by 7 bases, and 17 bases separated the two germline ends. The CDR3 loop reads CASSLAGRTGSEQYF. CDR3 DNA sequence: TGCGCCAGCAGCTTGGCTGGAAGAACGGGGAGTGAGCAGTACTTC.

V and J are TRBV23-1 and TRBJ2-7; 8 bases line up with TRBD1. TRBV23-1 has ORF status, its function being uncertain. The length of the CDR3 is 15 residues. V gave up 2 bases and J gave up 3 bases; unmatched junction bases: 6. For the CDR3, the DNA is TGCGCCAGCAGTCAAAGGGGACAGGACTTCTACGAGCAGTACTTC. Its translation: CASSQRGQDFYEQYF.

The rearrangement links TRBV4-1 to TRBJ1-1; D not resolved. The CDR3 consists of 14 residues. The V gene lost 0 bases and the J gene lost 4 bases, with 9 bases spanning the gap. CDR1 and CDR2 (germline): MGHRA, YSYEKL. The CDR3 nucleotides are TGCGCCAGCAGCCAAGATTGGGAGCCCACTGAAGCTTTCTTT. Protein product: CASSQDWEPTEAFF.

The V and J genes are TRBV30 and TRBJ2-3, with 8 bases that match TRBD2. The CDR3 is 14 amino acids. Trimming took 5 bases from V and 4 from J; bases not matched to a gene: 8. The germline V gene has CDR1 GTSNPN and CDR2 SVGIG (reference sequence). The CDR3 region has the DNA TGTGCCTGGGTAGCGGGGAGGGGCGCAGATACGCAGTATTTT. Translated: CAWVAGRGADTQYF.

The chain recombines TRBV6-1 with TRBJ2-7; 7 bases are shared with TRBD2. Unmatched junction bases numbered 2, after V lost 6 bases and J lost 0 bases. Germline CDR1 and CDR2: MNHNS and SASEGT. CDR3 length: 13 amino acids. CDR3 DNA sequence: TGTGCCAGCAGGGGACTAAGCTCCTACGAGCAGTACTTC. Translation: CASRGLSSYEQYF.

The chain recombines TRBV19 with TRBJ1-6; TRBD1 might be the D (6 bases). Per the germline V gene, CDR1 is LNHDA and CDR2 is SQIVND (reference sequence). CDR3 length: 14 residues. Trimming pared 6 bases from V and 4 bases from J, leaving 10 bases between. CDR3 nucleotides: TGTGCCAGTAGGCCGGGACAATATAATTCACCCCTCCACTTT. Amino acid sequence: CASRPGQYNSPLHF.